Below are 25 T cell receptor beta chains sequenced from a single sample in a study of T-cell reconstitution after alpha-beta-depleted transplantation in children. Preparation of the TCRbeta library involved a method that used unique molecular identifiers. TCRdb redid the calling of the PCR reads with MiXCR, one entry per CDR3 protein. The sample records a few hundred thousand distinct CDR3 sequences, about an eighth being singletons. Material: PBMCs from the stem cell graft donor, obtained from the stem cell graft. These receptors were collected from a human donor who donated a stem cell graft to a child with combined immunodeficiency.

The sample holds a few counts of this clonotype. The junction and the germline gene differ at one end; a read error may be behind it. The rearrangement links TRBV7-8 to TRBJ2-5, with TRBD1 matching over 8 bases. Germline lookup yields CDR1 SGHVS and CDR2 FQNEAQ. The length of the CDR3 is 11 residues. In DNA, the CDR3 is TGTGCCAGCAGCTTAGCGTCGGGACAGGACTTC. Amino acids: CASSLASGQDF.

V usage is TRBV5-1 and J usage is TRBJ2-3; D is undetermined. CDR1 and CDR2 from the germline V gene are SGHRS and YFSETQ. V was shortened by 2 bases and J by 2 bases, with 12 bases between the two germline ends. This CDR3 contains 15 residues. CDR3 bases: TGCGCCAGCAGCTTCGAGAGCCGATACACAGATACGCAGTATTTT. Translation: CASSFESRYTDTQYF.

V and J are TRBV7-2 and TRBJ2-7; D not resolved. Germline assignment: CDR1 SGHTA and CDR2 FQGNSA. The CDR3 runs 11 residues. Between the trimmed V and J ends, which lost 7 bases and 5 bases, there was a span of 9 bases. DNA for the CDR3: TGTGCCAGCAACGACTTCAACGAGCAGTACTTC. Its protein product is CASNDFNEQYF.

This clonotype was observed a few times. This chain connects TRBV30 to TRBJ1-1; D is ambiguous. CDR1 GTSNPN and CDR2 SVGIG come from the germline V gene (reference sequence). This CDR3 spans 12 amino acids. V lost 5 bases to trimming and J lost 4 bases, with 11 bases between them. The CDR3 bases are TGTGCCTGGCTGGGGTATAGCACTGAAGCTTTCTTT. Its protein product is CAWLGYSTEAFF.

There are a few counts of this clonotype. The chain is built from TRBV7-8 and TRBJ2-3, with TRBD2 as a possible D gene (5 bases). Trimming shortened V by 5 bases and J by 0 bases, and 15 bases separated the two germline ends. Germline CDR1 and CDR2: SGHVS and FQNEAQ. CDR3 length equals 16 residues. The CDR3 loop reads CASSQGPSPSTDTQYF. The CDR3 nucleotides are TGTGCCAGCAGCCAAGGCCCTAGCCCAAGCACAGATACGCAGTATTTT.

This clonotype was counted ten times or more. V usage is TRBV30 and J usage is TRBJ2-1; D unclear. Germline V lookup: CDR1 GTSNPN, CDR2 SVGIG (reference sequence). The CDR3 is 12 amino acids. V dropped 1 base and J dropped 6 bases, with 7 bases sitting between them. This CDR3 is CAWSDGGNEQFF. The CDR3 DNA sequence: TGTGCCTGGAGTGATGGCGGCAATGAGCAGTTCTTC.

The rearrangement uses TRBV4-1 and TRBJ2-7, with D perhaps being TRBD1 or TRBD2 (6 bases each). V lost 1 base to trimming and J lost 1 base, with 29 bases between them. Germline loops: CDR1 MGHRA, CDR2 YSYEKL. CDR3 length: 21 residues. DNA for the CDR3: TGCGCCAGCAGCCAAGGATTGAAAGACTTCCGATTGCGGGACAAGTCCTACGAGCAGTACTTC. Amino acid sequence: CASSQGLKDFRLRDKSYEQYF.

The genes are TRBV20-1 and TRBJ2-5, with D possibly matching TRBD2 (5 bases). Trimming removed 0 bases from V and 1 base from J, with 15 bases in between. The germline V gene encodes CDR1 DFQATT and CDR2 SNEGSKA (reference sequence). CDR3 length equals 16 residues. CDR3 in amino acids: CSAREEVGRLQETQYF. For the CDR3, the DNA is TGCAGTGCTAGAGAGGAGGTGGGCCGCCTCCAAGAGACCCAGTACTTC.

This chain links TRBV11-2 with TRBJ2-7, with 15 bases that match TRBD2. CDR1 SGHAT and CDR2 FQNNGV come from the germline V gene. The V gene end was trimmed by 7 bases and the J gene end by 3 bases; junction bases not matched to a gene: 13. The CDR3 totals 18 residues. Here the CDR3 reads CASTLTGTSGGHHYEQYF. The DNA of the CDR3 is TGTGCCAGCACCCTTACCGGGACTAGCGGGGGGCACCACTACGAGCAGTACTTC.

The sample holds a few counts of this clonotype. This chain links TRBV29-1 with TRBJ2-7; a possible D gene is TRBD2 (5 bases). The ends were cut back, 4 bases at V and 5 bases at J, with 9 bases in the middle. The CDR3 has 11 amino acids. The germline CDR1 and CDR2 sequences are SQVTM and ANQGSEA. The CDR3 region has the DNA TGCAGCGTTGGTTGGAGGCACGAGCAGTACTTC. This gives the protein CSVGWRHEQYF.

The chain links TRBV10-3 to TRBJ2-7; perhaps TRBD1 as D (6 bases). Germline-derived CDR1 and CDR2 are ENHRY and SYGVKD. The CDR3 runs 15 residues. The ends were cut back, 6 bases at V and 5 bases at J, with 20 bases in the middle. The CDR3, as DNA: TGTGCCATCAGCAAGTATGAATCAGGGGAAGACGAGCAGTACTTC. Translation: CAISKYESGEDEQYF.

This clonotype has ten or more counts. The V call is TRBV5-1, the J call TRBJ2-3, with 9 bases that match TRBD2. The J segment lost 3 bases and the V segment lost 5 bases, leaving 4 bases of the junction unmatched. The germline gives CDR1 SGHRS, CDR2 YFSETQ. CDR3 length equals 14 residues. CDR3 sequence reads: CASRGLAVTDTQYF. The DNA for the CDR3 is TGCGCCAGCAGGGGACTAGCAGTAACAGATACGCAGTATTTT.

This clonotype was counted only a few times. V usage is TRBV12-3 or TRBV12-4 and J usage is TRBJ1-3; D is unclear. V lost 6 bases to trimming and J lost 1 base, with 16 bases between them. This CDR3 spans 16 amino acids. CDR3 sequence reads: CASSPKDLRSGNTIYF. The CDR3, as DNA: TGTGCCAGCAGCCCCAAGGACCTCCGATCTGGAAACACCATATATTTT.

This clonotype was seen a few times. The chain recombines TRBV18 with TRBJ2-5; TRBD2 might be the D (5 bases). This CDR3 has 14 residues. Germline CDR1 reads KGHSH; CDR2 reads LQKENI. Trimming left V 6 bases short and J 1 base short, with 12 bases between. This chain's CDR3 is CASSPDGVQETQYF. Here the CDR3 DNA reads TGTGCCAGCTCCCCCGACGGGGTCCAAGAGACCCAGTACTTC.

The rearrangement joins TRBV18 to TRBJ1-1; D remains unclear. The germline CDR1 and CDR2 sequences are KGHSH and LQKENI. Between the trimmed V and J ends, which lost 2 bases and 1 base, there was a span of 14 bases. The CDR3 is 16 residues long. The CDR3 region has the DNA TGTGCCAGCTCACCAGAGAGAGGCAGGCCGAACACTGAAGCTTTCTTT. This translates into CASSPERGRPNTEAFF.

There are a few counts of this clonotype. This chain links TRBV4-3 with TRBJ2-5; D might be TRBD2 (6 bases). Germline CDR1 is LGHNA and CDR2 is YSLEER. The CDR3 contains 14 residues. Deletions cut 1 base from V and 7 bases from J, with 13 bases between. The CDR3 region has the DNA TGCGCCAGCAGCCAAGGCCGGGACTTTGGGACCCAGTACTTC. It codes for CASSQGRDFGTQYF.

This clonotype showed up just a few times. CDR3 sequence: CASSEPGQNTEAFF. The CDR3 nucleotides are TGCGCCAGCAGCGAACCGGGACAGAACACTGAAGCTTTCTTT. The chain recombines TRBV4-3 with TRBJ1-1; tentatively, D is TRBD1 (6 bases). V dropped 5 bases and J dropped 1 base, with 11 bases sitting between them. The V gene's germline CDR1 is LGHNA and CDR2 YSLEER. The CDR3 has 14 amino acids.

The J gene is TRBJ2-1, the V gene TRBV6-2 or TRBV6-3; 7 bases align to TRBD2. The junction had 11 bases not matched to a gene; V was cut back by 6 bases and J by 9 bases. This CDR3 has 14 residues. The germline CDR1 and CDR2 sequences are MNHEY and SVGEGT. CDR3 DNA: TGTGCCAGCAGCCCGACTAGCCCAGAGGGTGAGCAGTTCTTC. Translation: CASSPTSPEGEQFF.

Points on this clonotype: A much larger clone sits a single nucleotide away, making a read error possible. The rearrangement links TRBV27 to TRBJ2-7; weak D call: TRBD2 (5 bases). Germline lookup yields CDR1 MNHEY and CDR2 SMNVEV (reference sequence). The CDR3 sequence is 16 residues long. As DNA, the CDR3 is TGTGGCAGCAGTTTATTCCCGGGATTGGGTTCCTACGAGCAGTACTTC. Its protein product is CGSSLFPGLGSYEQYF.

This clonotype has more than one count but fewer than ten. The CDR3: CASSLDPGEETQYF. The DNA for the CDR3 is TGTGCCAGCAGCTTAGACCCGGGGGAAGAGACCCAGTACTTC. The chain links TRBV7-3 to TRBJ2-5; tentatively, D is TRBD2 (6 bases). This CDR3 contains 14 residues. The V end was cut by 2 bases, the J end by 3 bases, with 10 bases between. In germline, CDR1 is SGHTA, CDR2 FQGTGA.

The CDR3 DNA follows: TGTGCCAGCAGTTACGCTCAGAACACAGGGAATGAGCAGTTCTTC. It translates to CASSYAQNTGNEQFF. The genes are TRBV6-2 or TRBV6-3 and TRBJ2-1; tentatively, D is TRBD1 (6 bases). In germline, CDR1 is MNHEY, CDR2 SVGEGT. CDR3 size: 15 residues. The germline V and J ends were trimmed by 2 bases and 7 bases, with 15 bases remaining between them.

This clonotype was observed a few times. The J gene is TRBJ2-1, the V gene TRBV28; D possibly matches TRBD1 or TRBD2 (5 bases each). Trimming took 4 bases from V and 9 from J, leaving 19 bases between them. This CDR3 region has 15 residues. Germline V gene sequence: CDR1 MDHEN, CDR2 SYDVKM. The DNA for the CDR3 is TGTGCCAGCAGTTATCCCGGGACCCAGCCGGTTGAGCAGTTCTTC. This encodes CASSYPGTQPVEQFF.

This clonotype has a handful of counts. This chain links TRBV20-1 with TRBJ2-1; the D gene is possibly TRBD2 (6 bases). The V end was cut by 2 bases, the J end by 5 bases, with 16 bases between. Germline lookup yields CDR1 DFQATT and CDR2 SNEGSKA (reference sequence). The CDR3 has 15 amino acids. The chain's CDR3 is CSARPPLAGNNEQFF. The CDR3 coding sequence is TGCAGTGCTAGACCACCCCTCGCGGGGAACAATGAGCAGTTCTTC.

This clonotype was seen more than once but under ten times. This sequence joins TRBV27 and TRBJ2-7, with D maybe TRBD2 (5 bases). The CDR3 is 13 residues long. V lost 3 bases and J lost 6, with 12 bases in between. Germline V gene lookup returns CDR1 MNHEY and CDR2 SMNVEV (reference sequence). The CDR3 DNA sequence: TGTGCCAGCAGTTTCGGCCCGGGGAGCGAGCAGTACTTC. It encodes CASSFGPGSEQYF.

The sample holds a few counts of this clonotype. This rearrangement joins TRBV7-9 to TRBJ2-7; D is unclear. Trimming took off 5 bases at V and 4 bases at J, with 9 bases between the two ends. The CDR3 totals 12 residues. CDR1 is SEHNR and CDR2 is FQNEAQ in the germline V gene (reference sequence). CDR3 in amino acids: CASSQHGYEQYF. The DNA for the CDR3 is TGTGCCAGCAGCCAACACGGATACGAGCAGTACTTC.